This is a list of T cell receptor beta chains from one sample in a study of blood T cells in healthy people across ages. TCRdb ran MiXCR on the 5' RACE reads and lists one entry per CDR3 protein. Counted here are 1.5 million to 1.9 million distinct CDR3 sequences, roughly 43% occurring once; the ten biggest clones make up under 5%. Sequencing was done on a sample of blood. Receptors were obtained from a woman under 30 in good health. Both conserved end residues are part of each CDR3. The D gene is left open where the match is weak. Rows may omit the clone size; those that give it use once, few, many or a size class.

clone_size j_call cdr3_length d_call v_call cdr3_aa cdr3_nt
few TRBJ2-5 13 . TRBV20-1 CSADTGRVETQYF TGCAGTGCTGACACAGGGAGGGTAGAGACCCAGTACTTC
. TRBJ2-1 16 . TRBV7-9 CASSTLVPGPYNEQFF TGTGCCAGCAGCACCCTCGTCCCCGGCCCCTACAATGAGCAGTTCTTC
. TRBJ2-7 16 TRBD2 TRBV20-1 CSAAGTSGGRSYEQYF TGCAGTGCTGCCGGGACTAGCGGGGGTCGCTCCTACGAGCAGTACTTC
. TRBJ2-7 16 TRBD1 TRBV20-1 CSARDFAGTGLYEQYF TGCAGTGCTAGAGACTTTGCCGGGACAGGTCTTTACGAGCAGTACTTC
. TRBJ2-5 17 TRBD2 TRBV20-1 CSARDLAGGPIRETQYF TGCAGTGCTAGAGATCTGGCGGGAGGGCCGATTAGGGAGACCCAGTACTTC
. TRBJ2-1 17 . TRBV7-2 CASSLGWPRSSYNEQFF TGTGCCAGCAGCTTAGGGTGGCCCCGAAGCTCCTACAATGAGCAGTTCTTC
. TRBJ2-1 16 . TRBV7-2 CASSFPGPYSYNEQFF TGTGCCAGCAGCTTCCCAGGGCCCTACTCCTACAATGAGCAGTTCTTC
. TRBJ2-5 17 . TRBV6-5 CASSSTQPPSLDNEQYF TGTGCCAGCAGTTCTACGCAGCCCCCTTCACTTGACAATGAGCAGTACTTC
. TRBJ2-5 15 TRBD2 TRBV29-1 CSVEISGRAKYEQYF TGCAGCGTTGAAATTAGCGGGAGGGCCAAATATGAGCAGTACTTC
. TRBJ2-5 14 . TRBV12-3/TRBV12-4 CASSPPNKQETQYF TGTGCCAGCAGTCCCCCAAATAAGCAAGAGACCCAGTACTTC
once TRBJ2-2 14 . TRBV28 CASIEAGQPGELFF TGTGCCAGCATTGAGGCGGGCCAACCCGGGGAGCTGTTTTTT
once TRBJ2-2 15 TRBD1 TRBV5-1 CATTPGTGNTGELFF TGCGCCACCACACCCGGGACAGGGAACACCGGGGAGCTGTTTTTT
few TRBJ1-2 14 . TRBV10-3 CAISESGRKYGYTF TGTGCCATCAGTGAAAGTGGCAGGAAATATGGCTACACCTTC
. TRBJ2-7 14 . TRBV6-2/TRBV6-3 CASRTPRDRYEQYF TGTGCCAGCAGGACCCCGCGGGACCGCTACGAGCAGTACTTC
few TRBJ2-7 16 . TRBV4-1 CASSQKSLAATYEQYF TGCGCCAGCAGCCAAAAAAGTTTGGCGGCTACCTACGAGCAGTACTTC
. TRBJ2-7 15 TRBD1 TRBV7-2 CASSLSGQGTYEQYF TGTGCCAGCAGCTTATCGGGACAGGGAACCTACGAGCAGTACTTC
. TRBJ1-2 13 . TRBV9 CASSAGQPRGYTF TGTGCCAGCAGCGCCGGACAGCCAAGGGGCTACACCTTC
few TRBJ2-5 12 . TRBV27 CASSANKETQYF TGTGCCAGCAGTGCAAATAAAGAGACCCAGTACTTC
. TRBJ2-5 14 TRBD2 TRBV20-1 CSAGGLAGAKTQYF TGCAGTGCTGGGGGACTAGCGGGAGCAAAGACCCAGTACTTC
few TRBJ2-1 15 TRBD2 TRBV7-2 CASSWTSGRGNEQFF TGTGCCAGCAGCTGGACTAGCGGGAGGGGAAATGAGCAGTTCTTC
. TRBJ2-1 14 . TRBV29-1 CSVGRPNDYNEQFF TGCAGCGTTGGCAGACCTAATGACTACAATGAGCAGTTCTTC
. TRBJ2-7 12 . TRBV15 CATRSSYNEQYF TGTGCCACCCGCAGCTCCTACAATGAGCAGTACTTC
few TRBJ2-7 15 TRBD1 TRBV13 CASSLYGTGVVEQYF TGTGCCAGCAGCTTGTACGGGACAGGGGTAGTCGAGCAGTACTTC
. TRBJ2-5 16 TRBD2 TRBV7-6 CAGSLTSGEYQETQYF TGTGCCGGCAGCTTGACTAGCGGGGAGTACCAAGAGACCCAGTACTTC
many TRBJ2-3 11 . TRBV9 CASSVDSTQYF TGTGCCAGCAGCGTAGATTCGACCCAGTATTTT
. TRBJ2-5 14 . TRBV7-2 CASSGQASRETQYF TGTGCCAGCAGCGGCCAAGCGAGTCGGGAGACCCAGTACTTC
. TRBJ1-5 15 . TRBV6-6 CASSYGDVGNQPRHF TGTGCCAGCAGTTACGGGGACGTAGGCAATCAGCCCCGGCATTTT
few TRBJ2-7 15 TRBD2 TRBV7-2 CASSVGTSGIYEQYF TGTGCCAGCAGCGTCGGGACTAGCGGGATTTACGAGCAGTACTTC
. TRBJ2-2 16 TRBD2 TRBV20-1 CSARRAGGPITGELFF TGCAGTGCTCGACGAGCGGGAGGGCCAATAACCGGGGAGCTGTTTTTT
. TRBJ2-1 15 TRBD2 TRBV20-1 CSASALAGGRIEQFF TGCAGTGCTAGTGCCCTAGCGGGAGGTCGGATTGAGCAGTTCTTC
. TRBJ1-2 15 TRBD1 TRBV18 CASSPLTGESDGYTF TGTGCCAGCTCACCTTTGACAGGGGAGAGCGATGGCTACACCTTC
few TRBJ1-2 15 TRBD1 TRBV2 CASSAGQGAFYGYTF TGTGCCAGCAGTGCCGGACAGGGGGCCTTCTATGGCTACACCTTC
. TRBJ2-7 17 . TRBV6-6 CASSYLGFMLRYNEQYF TGTGCCAGCAGTTACCTGGGGTTTATGTTACGATACAATGAGCAGTACTTC
. TRBJ2-5 15 . TRBV7-2 CASSLVRGTYNEQYF TGTGCCAGCAGCTTGGTTCGGGGGACCTACAATGAGCAGTACTTC
few TRBJ1-3 15 . TRBV5-1 CASSLLGSSGNTIYF TGCGCCAGCAGCTTGTTGGGCAGCTCTGGAAACACCATATATTTT
few TRBJ2-6 18 TRBD1 TRBV7-2 CASSLFDRGRSGANVLTF TGTGCCAGCAGCTTATTTGACAGGGGAAGGTCTGGGGCCAACGTCCTGACTTTC
. TRBJ1-1 15 TRBD1 TRBV20-1 CSARDPGTGGTEAFF TGCAGTGCTAGAGATCCCGGGACAGGGGGCACTGAAGCTTTCTTT
. TRBJ1-1 17 . TRBV5-1 CASSLVPRSWMNTEAFF TGCGCCAGCAGCTTGGTGCCACGGTCTTGGATGAACACTGAAGCTTTCTTT
. TRBJ1-1 16 . TRBV6-1 CASSRDFSVRNTEAFF TGTGCCAGCAGCCGGGACTTCTCGGTACGGAACACTGAAGCTTTCTTT
. TRBJ2-2 14 . TRBV2 CASLGTTNTGELFF TGTGCCAGCCTCGGGACAACGAACACCGGGGAGCTGTTTTTT
. TRBJ1-6 13 TRBD1 TRBV13 CASSATGGSPLHF TGTGCCAGCAGCGCTACAGGGGGTTCACCCCTCCACTTT